Listed here is a single TCR beta chain. This clonotype came up many times. The clone's antigen remains unknown. Base-call qualities are not available, and no considerably larger clone is one nucleotide away. The data derive from a study of regulatory T cells in long-lasting Graves disease (dated by TCRdb to about 2021). Background for the entire study: Persistent Graves' disease meant more than 5 years of antithyroid drug treatment with TSH receptor autoantibodies that stayed positive. In the clinical cohort, patients with persistent Graves' disease had used antithyroid drugs for an average of roughly ten years. The study was registered as a clinical trial and conducted in China. Patients with persistent Graves' disease were compared with patients with newly diagnosed Graves' disease using TCR sequencing and RNA sequencing of peripheral blood. A total of roughly 35 samples were covered by TCR sequencing, comprising approximately 13 persistent and around 20 newly diagnosed Graves' disease patients. Broader findings and caveats from the paper: Sequencing and analysis were limited to the TCR beta chain. More public clonotypes were shared among persistent patients (under 3,000) than among newly diagnosed patients (under 1,000). TRBV28, TRBJ1-2 and TRBJ2-5 were preferentially used in persistent disease, while TRBV20-1 and TRBJ2-1 were favored in newly diagnosed disease. Lower TCR Shannon entropy and fewer highly expanded clones were observed in persistent Graves' disease patients than in newly diagnosed patients, which suggested clonal expansion. Only peripheral blood was studied, because thyroid tissue, the primary lesion, was inaccessible. The authors acknowledged the small sample size as a limitation that may reduce accuracy.

Libraries were constructed by multiplex PCR. The run used an Illumina HiSeq 4000. CDR3 regions were amplified by Arm-PCR with iRepertoire HTBI primers to construct TCR beta libraries. Before sequencing, the PCR products underwent gel purification. From the authors' description of their analysis: Gene usage analysis of CDR3 amino acid clonotypes relied on the 55 to 80 TRBV and 14 TRBJ segments identified across samples. COPE and FqMerger were used to merge filtered high-quality paired reads into contigs. Contigs were aligned with BLAST to IMGT TRBV, TRBD and TRBJ reference genes, and CDR3 was defined per IMGT. Any clonotype with a frequency above 0.1% was classified as a highly expanded clone. Repertoire diversity was measured by Shannon entropy, and V-J evenness by the Gini coefficient. A clonotype found in more than one individual was treated as public. The public sequencing data were trimmed at Q25 with fastp and processed into clonotypes with MiXCR by TCRdb, which kept only in-frame beta chains. Every CDR3 protein is listed once, alongside the most common genes and DNA of its rows. The V and J calls here are based on TCRdb, not the publication. Recorded for this sample are roughly 300,000 distinct CDR3 sequences; roughly 21% of them occurred a single time. Jointly, the top ten make up over 25% of the sample.

Sample time point, as interpreted from the label and publication: persistent/refractory GD, antithyroid drugs over 5 years with positive TRAb. For both TCR sequencing and RNA sequencing, RNA was extracted from PBMCs in TRIzol. The diagnosis of Graves' disease was made according to American Thyroid Association guidelines. Patients were recruited from an endocrinology department in Xi'an, China. Each patient gave about 10 milliliters of peripheral blood, collected in an EDTA anticoagulant tube. Ficoll Paque Plus density gradient separation was used to isolate PBMCs, and no additional T cell sorting was done. An Agilent 2100 Bioanalyzer and agarose gel were used to check RNA quality, while a NanoDrop 2000 measured RNA concentration. The germline V gene specifies MDHEN as CDR1 and SYDVKM as CDR2. The germline V end is reduced by 4 bases and the J end by 7 bases; junction bases left unmatched: 17. The CDR3 runs 17 residues from the cysteine to the phenylalanine. The retained sequence is limited to the CDR3, 51 bases, with the frame set at the first base.

Source: peripheral blood mononuclear cells (PBMCs), taken when the disease was refractory, from a patient treated with antithyroid drugs. In this chain, TRBV28 is recombined with TRBJ1-2; the central 8 bases match TRBD1. This TCR was recovered from a female donor with Graves disease. The CDR3 protein is CASSSLTQGALRGGYTF. The sequenced DNA: TGTGCCAGCAGTTCACTGACTCAGGGGGCGCTTAGAGGTGGCTACACCTTC.